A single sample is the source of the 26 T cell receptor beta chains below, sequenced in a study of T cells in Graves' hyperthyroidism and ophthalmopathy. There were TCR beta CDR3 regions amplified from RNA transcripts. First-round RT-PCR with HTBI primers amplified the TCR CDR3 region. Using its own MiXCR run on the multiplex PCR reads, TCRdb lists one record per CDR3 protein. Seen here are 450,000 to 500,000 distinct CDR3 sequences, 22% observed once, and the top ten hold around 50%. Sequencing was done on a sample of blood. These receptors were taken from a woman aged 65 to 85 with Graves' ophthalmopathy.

DNA for the CDR3: TGCGCCAGCAGCCAAAGAGTGGGGGGCCCCTCACCAAGGAGTGAGCAGTTCTTC. Amino acid sequence: CASSQRVGGPSPRSEQFF. This chain joins TRBV5-1 and TRBJ2-1; D tentatively fits TRBD1 or TRBD2 (6 bases each). V lost 4 bases, J lost 9 bases, and 29 bases lay in between. Germline loops: CDR1 SGHRS, CDR2 YFSETQ. The CDR3 consists of 18 residues.

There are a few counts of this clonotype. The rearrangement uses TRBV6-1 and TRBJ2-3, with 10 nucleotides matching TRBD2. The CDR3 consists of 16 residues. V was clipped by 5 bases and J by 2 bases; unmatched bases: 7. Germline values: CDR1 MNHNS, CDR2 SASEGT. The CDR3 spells CASSFSGRPYTDTQYF. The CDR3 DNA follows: TGTGCCAGCAGTTTTAGCGGGAGGCCTTACACAGATACGCAGTATTTT.

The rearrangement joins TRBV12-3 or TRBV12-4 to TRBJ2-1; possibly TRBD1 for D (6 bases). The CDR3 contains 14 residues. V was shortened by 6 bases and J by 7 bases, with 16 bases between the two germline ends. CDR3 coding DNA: TGTGCCAGCAGCGAGACAGGAGCCAAAAATGAGCAGTTCTTC. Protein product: CASSETGAKNEQFF.

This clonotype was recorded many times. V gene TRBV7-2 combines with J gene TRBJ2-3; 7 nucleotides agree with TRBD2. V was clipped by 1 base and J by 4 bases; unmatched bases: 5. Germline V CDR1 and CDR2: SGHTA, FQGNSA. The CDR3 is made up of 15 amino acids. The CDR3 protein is CASSLGGRAADTQYF. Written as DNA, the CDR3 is TGTGCCAGCAGCTTAGGTGGGAGGGCAGCAGATACGCAGTATTTT.

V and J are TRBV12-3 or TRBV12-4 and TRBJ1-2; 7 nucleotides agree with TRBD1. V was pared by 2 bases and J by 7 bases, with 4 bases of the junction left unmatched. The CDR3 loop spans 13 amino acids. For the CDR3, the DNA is TGTGCCAGCAGTTTATCCACAGGGGTTGGCTACACCTTC. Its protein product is CASSLSTGVGYTF.

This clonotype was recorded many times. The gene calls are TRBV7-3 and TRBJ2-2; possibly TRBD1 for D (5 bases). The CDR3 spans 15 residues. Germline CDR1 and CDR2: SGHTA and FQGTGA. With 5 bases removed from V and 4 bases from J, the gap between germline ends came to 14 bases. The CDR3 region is CASSPSTAGTGELFF. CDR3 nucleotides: TGTGCCAGCAGCCCATCGACAGCCGGCACCGGGGAGCTGTTTTTT.

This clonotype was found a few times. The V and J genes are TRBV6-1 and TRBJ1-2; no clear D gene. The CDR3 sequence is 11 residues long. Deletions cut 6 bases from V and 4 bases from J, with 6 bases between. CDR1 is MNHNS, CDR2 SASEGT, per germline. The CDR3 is CASSQSYGYTF. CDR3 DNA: TGTGCCAGCAGCCAGTCCTATGGCTACACCTTC.

The CDR3 is CASSLAGPAYEQYF. The CDR3 region has the DNA TGTGCCAGCAGCTTAGCGGGGCCCGCCTACGAGCAGTACTTC. This chain links TRBV7-4 with TRBJ2-7; D is possibly TRBD1 (5 bases). Trimming shortened V by 0 bases and J by 2 bases, and 8 bases separated the two germline ends. CDR3 length: 14 residues. Germline V gives CDR1 SGHVT, CDR2 SQSDAQ.

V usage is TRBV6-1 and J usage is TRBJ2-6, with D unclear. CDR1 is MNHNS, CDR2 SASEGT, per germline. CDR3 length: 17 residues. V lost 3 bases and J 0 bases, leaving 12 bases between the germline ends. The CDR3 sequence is CASSEVTLLSGANVLTF. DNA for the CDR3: TGTGCCAGCAGTGAGGTGACACTACTCTCTGGGGCCAACGTCCTGACTTTC.

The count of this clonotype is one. DNA for the CDR3: TGCGGGGGCTATGGCTACACCTTC. It specifies CGGYGYTF. The chain links TRBV20-1 to TRBJ1-2; D is perhaps TRBD1 (5 bases). The V gene's germline CDR1 is DFQATT and CDR2 SNEGSKA (reference sequence). The CDR3 runs 8 residues.

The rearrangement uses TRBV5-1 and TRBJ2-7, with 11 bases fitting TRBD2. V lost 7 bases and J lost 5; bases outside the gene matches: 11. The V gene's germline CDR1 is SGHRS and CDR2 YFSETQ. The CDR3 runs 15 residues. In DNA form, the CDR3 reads TGCGCCAGCCAGACTAGCGGGATTGGTTCGAACGAGCAGTACTTC. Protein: CASQTSGIGSNEQYF.

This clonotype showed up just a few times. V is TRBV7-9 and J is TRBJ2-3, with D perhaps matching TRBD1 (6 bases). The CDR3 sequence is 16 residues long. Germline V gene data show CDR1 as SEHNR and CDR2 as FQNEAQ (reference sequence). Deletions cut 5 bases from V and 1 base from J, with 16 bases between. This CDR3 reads CASSGPGGGRTDTQYF. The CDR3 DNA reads TGTGCCAGCAGCGGACCTGGTGGGGGCCGCACAGATACGCAGTATTTT.

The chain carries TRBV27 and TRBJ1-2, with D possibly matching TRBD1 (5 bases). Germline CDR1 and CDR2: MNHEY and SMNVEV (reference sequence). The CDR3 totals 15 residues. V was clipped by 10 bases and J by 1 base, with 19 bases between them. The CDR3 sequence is CATTLVPGLNYGYTF. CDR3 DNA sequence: TGTGCCACAACCCTCGTCCCAGGGCTTAACTATGGCTACACCTTC.

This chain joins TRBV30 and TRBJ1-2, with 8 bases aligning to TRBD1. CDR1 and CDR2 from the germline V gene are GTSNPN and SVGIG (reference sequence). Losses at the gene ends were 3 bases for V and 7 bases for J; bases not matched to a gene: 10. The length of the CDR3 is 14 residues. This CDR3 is CAWRPQGVEGGYTF. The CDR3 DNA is TGTGCCTGGAGGCCACAGGGGGTCGAGGGTGGCTACACCTTC.

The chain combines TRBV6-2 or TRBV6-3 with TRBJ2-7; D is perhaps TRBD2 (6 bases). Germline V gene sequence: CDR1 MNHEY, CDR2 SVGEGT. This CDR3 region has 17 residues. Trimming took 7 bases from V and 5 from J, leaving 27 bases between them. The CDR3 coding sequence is TGTGCCAGCATTTCGCGGGGCGCGCCCCCCCAGTTTAACGAGCAGTACTTC. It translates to CASISRGAPPQFNEQYF.

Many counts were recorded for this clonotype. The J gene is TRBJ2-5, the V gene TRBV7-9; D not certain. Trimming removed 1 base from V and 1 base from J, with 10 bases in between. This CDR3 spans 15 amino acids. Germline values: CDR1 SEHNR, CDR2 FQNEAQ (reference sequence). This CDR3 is CASSLEAVIQETQYF. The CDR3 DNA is TGTGCCAGCAGCTTAGAGGCGGTGATCCAAGAGACCCAGTACTTC.

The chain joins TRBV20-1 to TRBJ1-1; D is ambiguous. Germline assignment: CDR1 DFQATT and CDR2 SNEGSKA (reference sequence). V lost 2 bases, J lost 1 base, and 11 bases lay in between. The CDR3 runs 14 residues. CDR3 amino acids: CSARKLRGNTEAFF. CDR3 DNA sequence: TGCAGTGCTAGAAAACTTCGGGGGAACACTGAAGCTTTCTTT.

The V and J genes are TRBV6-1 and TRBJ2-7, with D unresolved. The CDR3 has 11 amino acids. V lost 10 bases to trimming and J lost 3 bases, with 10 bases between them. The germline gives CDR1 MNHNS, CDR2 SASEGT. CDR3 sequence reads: CATRNYYEQYF. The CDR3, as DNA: TGTGCCACCCGTAACTACTACGAGCAGTACTTC.

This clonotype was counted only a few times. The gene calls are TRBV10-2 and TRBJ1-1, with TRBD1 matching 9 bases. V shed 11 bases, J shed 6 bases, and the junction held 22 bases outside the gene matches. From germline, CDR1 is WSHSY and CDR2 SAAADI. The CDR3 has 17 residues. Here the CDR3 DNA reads TGCGCCCCGTGGCTCGCCCGGACAGGGGCTGCCGGCTCTGAAGCTTTCTTT. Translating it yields CAPWLARTGAAGSEAFF.

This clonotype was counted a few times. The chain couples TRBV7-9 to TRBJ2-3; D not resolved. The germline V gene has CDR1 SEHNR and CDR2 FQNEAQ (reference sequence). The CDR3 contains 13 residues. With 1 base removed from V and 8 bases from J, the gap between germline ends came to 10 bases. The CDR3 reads CASSLDALRTQYF. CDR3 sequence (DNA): TGTGCCAGCAGCTTAGATGCGCTACGTACGCAGTATTTT.

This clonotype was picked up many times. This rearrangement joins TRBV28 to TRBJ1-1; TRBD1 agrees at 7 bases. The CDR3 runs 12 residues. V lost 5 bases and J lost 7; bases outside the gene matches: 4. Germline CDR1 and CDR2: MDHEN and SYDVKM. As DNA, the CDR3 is TGTGCCAGCAGTCCAGGGGGACTTGAAGCTTTCTTT. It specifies CASSPGGLEAFF.

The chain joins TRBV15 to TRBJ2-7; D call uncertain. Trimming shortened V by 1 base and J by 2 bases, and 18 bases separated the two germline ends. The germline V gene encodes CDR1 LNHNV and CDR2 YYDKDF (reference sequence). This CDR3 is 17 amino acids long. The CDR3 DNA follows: TGTGCCACCAGCAGAGCCCTTAAGGCAGGTAGACCCTACGAGCAGTACTTC. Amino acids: CATSRALKAGRPYEQYF. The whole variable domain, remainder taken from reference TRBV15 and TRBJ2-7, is DAMVIQNPRYQVTQFGKPVTLSCSQTLNHNVMYWYQQKSSQAPKLLFHYYDKDFNNEADTPDNFQSRRPNTSFCFLDIRSPGLGDTAMYLCATSRALKAGRPYEQYFGPGTRLTVT.

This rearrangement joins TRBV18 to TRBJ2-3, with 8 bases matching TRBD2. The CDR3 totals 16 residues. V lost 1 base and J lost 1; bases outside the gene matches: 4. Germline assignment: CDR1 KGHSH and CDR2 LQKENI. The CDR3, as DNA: TGTGCCAGCTCACCACTAGCGGGGCCTCGCACAGATACGCAGTATTTT. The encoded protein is CASSPLAGPRTDTQYF.

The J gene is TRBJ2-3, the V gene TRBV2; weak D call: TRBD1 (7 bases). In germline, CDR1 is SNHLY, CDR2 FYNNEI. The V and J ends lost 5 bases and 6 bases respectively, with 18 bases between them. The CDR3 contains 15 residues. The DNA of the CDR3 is TGTGCCAGCAGTTCACTCGGAGGGGGCCTGGATACGCAGTATTTT. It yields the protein CASSSLGGGLDTQYF.

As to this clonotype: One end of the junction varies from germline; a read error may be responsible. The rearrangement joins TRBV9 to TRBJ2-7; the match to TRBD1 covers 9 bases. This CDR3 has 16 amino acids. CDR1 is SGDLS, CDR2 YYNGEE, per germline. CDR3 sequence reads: CASSPSGQGFSHEQYF. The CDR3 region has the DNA TGTGCCAGCAGCCCAAGTGGACAGGGGTTCTCCCACGAGCAGTACTTC.

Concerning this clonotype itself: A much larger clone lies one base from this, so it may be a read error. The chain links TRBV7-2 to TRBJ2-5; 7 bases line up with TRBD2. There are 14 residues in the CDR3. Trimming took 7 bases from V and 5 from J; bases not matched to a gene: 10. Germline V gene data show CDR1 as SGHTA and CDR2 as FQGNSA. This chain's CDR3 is CASNPALAYETQYF. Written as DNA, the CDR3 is TGTGCCAGCAACCCGGCACTAGCGTACGAGACCCAGTACTTC. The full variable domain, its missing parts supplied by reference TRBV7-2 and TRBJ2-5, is GAGVSQSPSNKVTEKGKDVELRCDPISGHTALYWYRQSLGQGLEFLIYFQGNSAPDKSGLPSDRFSAERTGGSVSTLTIQRTQQEDSAVYLCASNPALAYETQYFGPGTRLLVL.